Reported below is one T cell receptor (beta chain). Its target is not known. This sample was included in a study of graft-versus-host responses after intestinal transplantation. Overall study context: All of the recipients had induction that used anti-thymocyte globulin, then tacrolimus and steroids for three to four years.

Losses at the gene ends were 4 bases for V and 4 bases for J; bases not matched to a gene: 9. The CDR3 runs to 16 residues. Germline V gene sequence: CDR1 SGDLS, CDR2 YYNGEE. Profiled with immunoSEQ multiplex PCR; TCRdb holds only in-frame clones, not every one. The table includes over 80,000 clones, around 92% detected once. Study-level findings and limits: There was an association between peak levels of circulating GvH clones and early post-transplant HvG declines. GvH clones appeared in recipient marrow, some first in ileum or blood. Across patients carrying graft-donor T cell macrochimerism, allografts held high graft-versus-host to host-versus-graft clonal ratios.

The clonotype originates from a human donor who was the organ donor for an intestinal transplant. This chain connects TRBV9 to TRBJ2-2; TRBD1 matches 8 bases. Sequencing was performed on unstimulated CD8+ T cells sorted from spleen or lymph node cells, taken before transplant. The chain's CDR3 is CASSPEDRAFTGELFF. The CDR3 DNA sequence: TGTGCCAGCAGCCCCGAGGACAGGGCTTTCACCGGGGAGCTGTTTTTT.